These 22 T cell receptor beta chains originate from one sample sequenced in a study of T cell repertoires in cytomegalovirus infection. No antigen has been identified for these receptors. TCRdb recomputed calls from the reads with MiXCR, one row per CDR3 protein. The sample shows about a million distinct CDR3 sequences, about 33% of them seen only once. The sequenced sample was cultured CD8+ T cells from PBMCs, obtained from culture after CMV antigen stimulation. These receptors were taken from a human donor in good health (CMV status not recorded). Some clones in this sample may be carry-over from other donors' samples.

The chain employs TRBV20-1 and TRBJ2-5; 11 bases match TRBD2. This CDR3 is built from 15 residues. The V gene's germline CDR1 is DFQATT and CDR2 SNEGSKA (reference sequence). J gave up 1 base and V 3 bases, and 4 bases lay outside the gene matches. As DNA, the CDR3 is TGCAGTGCTAGGGGACTAGCGGCTACCCAAGAGACCCAGTACTTC. Translation: CSARGLAATQETQYF.

The rearrangement uses TRBV6-5 and TRBJ2-2; D is possibly TRBD1 (6 bases). The germline CDR1 and CDR2 sequences are MNHEY and SVGAGI. The V end was cut by 5 bases, the J end by 4 bases, with 17 bases between. CDR3 length equals 16 residues. The CDR3 DNA reads TGTGCCAGCAGTCCGACAGGTTTCGCCGGCACCGGGGAGCTGTTTTTT. Translated, it gives CASSPTGFAGTGELFF.

This clonotype turned up a few times. The chain is built from TRBV20-1 and TRBJ2-7, with D perhaps TRBD1 (6 bases). Germline V lookup: CDR1 DFQATT, CDR2 SNEGSKA (reference sequence). V was shortened by 3 bases and J by 1 base, with 10 bases between the two germline ends. CDR3 length: 13 amino acids. The chain's CDR3 is CSARETGSYEQYF. The CDR3 region has the DNA TGCAGTGCTAGGGAAACAGGGTCCTACGAGCAGTACTTC.

This clonotype turned up a few times. V usage is TRBV10-3 and J usage is TRBJ2-7, with D possibly TRBD1 on 6 matching bases. This CDR3 is built from 14 residues. From germline, CDR1 is ENHRY and CDR2 SYGVKD. V dropped 8 bases and J dropped 2 bases, with 16 bases sitting between them. The CDR3 nucleotides read TGTGCCATCCTCGCCGGGACACAGACCTACGAGCAGTACTTC. It codes for CAILAGTQTYEQYF.

The V gene is TRBV5-1, the J gene TRBJ1-6; 8 bases align to TRBD1. This CDR3 has 16 residues. V was clipped by 3 bases and J by 9 bases; unmatched bases: 11. Germline loops: CDR1 SGHRS, CDR2 YFSETQ. The CDR3 loop is CASSSETGEDGSPLHF. The CDR3 DNA sequence: TGCGCCAGCAGCTCGGAGACAGGGGAGGACGGTTCACCCCTCCACTTT.

The gene calls are TRBV7-9 and TRBJ1-5; TRBD1 is a possible D gene (5 bases). Germline CDR1 reads SEHNR; CDR2 reads FQNEAQ (reference sequence). Trimming pared 1 base from V and 6 bases from J, leaving 10 bases between. The CDR3 length is 14 residues. The CDR3 bases are TGTGCCAGCAGCTTAGATGGGGGATCTCAGCCCCAGCATTTT. Translated: CASSLDGGSQPQHF.

A few counts support this clonotype. J is TRBJ2-1 and V is TRBV7-2, with 9 bases aligning to TRBD2. The CDR3 sequence is 16 residues long. From germline, CDR1 is SGHTA and CDR2 FQGNSA. V shed 6 bases, J shed 7 bases, and the junction held 13 bases outside the gene matches. The CDR3 DNA follows: TGTGCCAGCAGTCCCTGGGGGGCGGGGGGGCGGAATGAGCAGTTCTTC. Amino acid sequence: CASSPWGAGGRNEQFF.

The V gene is TRBV27, the J gene TRBJ1-1; D gene ambiguous. Germline CDR1 is MNHEY and CDR2 is SMNVEV (reference sequence). The V end was cut by 3 bases, the J end by 0 bases, with 11 bases between. The length of the CDR3 is 15 residues. As DNA, the CDR3 is TGTGCCAGCAGTTTTGCCGCGGAAATGAACACTGAAGCTTTCTTT. Encoded protein: CASSFAAEMNTEAFF.

This clonotype has a handful of counts. V gene TRBV25-1 combines with J gene TRBJ1-6; 10 bases fit TRBD1. The trim removed 1 base at V and 15 bases at J, leaving 15 bases unmatched. CDR1 is MGHDK and CDR2 is SYGVNS in the germline V gene. The CDR3 contains 17 residues. The CDR3, as DNA: TGTGCCAGCAGTGAATTGCCCGGGACAGGGGCCGTACTGCACCTCCACTTT. Protein: CASSELPGTGAVLHLHF.

The chain links TRBV27 to TRBJ2-7; 7 positions agree with TRBD1. CDR3 length: 14 residues. V lost 5 bases to trimming and J lost 3 bases; unmatched junction nucleotides: 7. CDR1 MNHEY and CDR2 SMNVEV come from the germline V gene (reference sequence). Written as DNA, the CDR3 is TGTGCCAGCAGTCCCTTCAGGGACAGCTACGAGCAGTACGTC. It is translated as CASSPFRDSYEQYV.

This clonotype showed up many times. V is TRBV7-2 and J is TRBJ2-5, with 9 bases fitting TRBD2. J lost 5 bases, V lost 5 bases, and 6 bases had no gene match. The CDR3 consists of 14 residues. The V gene's germline CDR1 is SGHTA and CDR2 FQGNSA. CDR3 residues: CASSRGGAEETQYF. The CDR3 region has the DNA TGTGCCAGCAGCCGCGGGGGGGCCGAGGAGACCCAGTACTTC.

This clonotype came up once. The rearrangement joins TRBV27 to TRBJ2-3, with no clear D. Looked up from germline, CDR1 is MNHEY and CDR2 is SMNVEV (reference sequence). The CDR3 is 14 residues long. V lost 5 bases and J 3 bases, leaving 12 bases between the germline ends. CDR3 bases: TGTGCCAGCAGTACCCCGGGCGAGACAGATACGCAGTATTTT. Protein: CASSTPGETDTQYF.

This clonotype was picked up a small number of times. This chain links TRBV6-6 with TRBJ1-2; no reliable D call. Trimming removed 6 bases at V and 0 bases at J, with 17 bases between. The CDR3 runs 16 residues. CDR1 is MNHNY and CDR2 is SVGAGI in the germline V gene (reference sequence). The CDR3 sequence: CASSDSPVAANYGYTF. In nucleotides, the CDR3 is TGTGCCAGCAGCGATTCCCCCGTAGCGGCTAACTATGGCTACACCTTC.

The gene calls are TRBV10-3 and TRBJ2-7; 9 nucleotides line up with TRBD1. In germline, CDR1 is ENHRY, CDR2 SYGVKD. Trimming removed 7 bases from V and 5 bases from J; junction bases left unmatched: 9. The CDR3 length is 14 residues. The chain's CDR3 is CAITRGTGKDEQYF. In nucleotides, the CDR3 is TGTGCCATCACCCGGGGGACAGGGAAGGACGAGCAGTACTTC.

This clonotype occurred a few times. V is TRBV12-5 and J is TRBJ2-7; TRBD1 agrees at 9 bases. From germline, CDR1 is LGHNT and CDR2 FRNRAP. Trimming cost V 5 bases and J 3 bases; bases outside gene matches: 5. This CDR3 is 14 amino acids long. As DNA, the CDR3 is TGTGCTAGTGGTGTGGGACAGGGACTCTACGAGCAGTACTTC. It translates to CASGVGQGLYEQYF.

The CDR3 loop is CASSSIWGGTDTQYF. CDR3 DNA: TGTGCCAGCAGCTCGATCTGGGGTGGGACAGATACGCAGTATTTT. The chain is built from TRBV7-2 and TRBJ2-3; no reliable D call. Germline lookup yields CDR1 SGHTA and CDR2 FQGNSA. CDR3 size: 15 residues. Trimming left V 4 bases short and J 3 bases short, with 14 bases between. Full variable domain (rest looked up from reference TRBV7-2 and TRBJ2-3): GAGVSQSPSNKVTEKGKDVELRCDPISGHTALYWYRQSLGQGLEFLIYFQGNSAPDKSGLPSDRFSAERTGGSVSTLTIQRTQQEDSAVYLCASSSIWGGTDTQYFGPGTRLTVL.

The V and J genes are TRBV6-2 or TRBV6-3 and TRBJ2-6; 12 bases match TRBD2. The junction had 11 bases not matched to a gene; V was cut back by 5 bases and J by 3 bases. Germline CDR1 reads MNHEY; CDR2 reads SVGEGT. The CDR3 length is 19 residues. The CDR3 nucleotides are TGTGCCAGCAGTACCCGCCTAGCGGGGGGGCCCTTTGGGGCCAACGTCCTGACTTTC. Protein: CASSTRLAGGPFGANVLTF.

This clonotype came up a few times. This rearrangement joins TRBV29-1 to TRBJ1-2; no clear D. In germline, CDR1 is SQVTM, CDR2 ANQGSEA. CDR3 length: 15 amino acids. V dropped 3 bases and J dropped 1 base, with 15 bases sitting between them. CDR3 nucleotide sequence: TGCAGCGTTGAGGCCACCTCGGGTGTTAACTATGGCTACACCTTC. Translation gives CSVEATSGVNYGYTF.

This clonotype showed up just a few times. V usage is TRBV15 and J usage is TRBJ1-1; the D is unclear. The CDR3 is made up of 16 amino acids. Deletions cut 0 bases from V and 0 bases from J, with 11 bases between. Germline values: CDR1 LNHNV, CDR2 YYDKDF (reference sequence). The CDR3 sequence: CATSRDSDLVNTEAFF. The DNA of the CDR3 is TGTGCCACCAGCAGAGATTCGGACCTAGTGAACACTGAAGCTTTCTTT.

This clonotype was counted only a few times. This chain uses TRBV12-3 or TRBV12-4 with TRBJ2-1; TRBD2 matches 8 bases. This CDR3 spans 15 amino acids. V lost 6 bases and J lost 3; bases outside the gene matches: 7. The CDR3: CASRSGGSHYNEQFF. CDR3 sequence (DNA): TGTGCCAGCAGGAGCGGGGGCTCACACTACAATGAGCAGTTCTTC.

The chain has TRBV19 and TRBJ1-1; D ambiguous. The CDR3 length is 15 residues. Trimming left V 1 base short and J 0 bases short, with 9 bases between. Germline CDR1 reads LNHDA; CDR2 reads SQIVND (reference sequence). The CDR3 DNA follows: TGTGCCAGTAGTATAGGGCCAGCACTGAACACTGAAGCTTTCTTT. Its translation: CASSIGPALNTEAFF.

The V gene is TRBV19, the J gene TRBJ1-4; D is perhaps TRBD1 (5 bases). Trimming stripped 5 bases from V and 8 bases from J, with 18 bases between. Per the germline V gene, CDR1 is LNHDA and CDR2 is SQIVND (reference sequence). The CDR3 is 15 residues long. The CDR3 bases are TGTGCCAGTAGTGCGTATCTAACAGGAAAAGAAAAACTGTTTTTT. It translates to CASSAYLTGKEKLFF. Using reference TRBV19 and TRBJ1-4 for the parts outside the CDR3, the full variable domain is DGGITQSPKYLFRKEGQNVTLSCEQNLNHDAMYWYRQDPGQGLRLIYYSQIVNDFQKGDIAEGYSVSREKKESFPLTVTSAQKNPTAFYLCASSAYLTGKEKLFFGSGTQLSVL.